This passage covers 14 T cell receptor beta chains from one sample sequenced in a study of cytomegalovirus exposure and HLA in healthy donors. PCR used 60 Vbeta primers and 13 Jbeta primers. Here immunoSEQ multiplex PCR was the method, and the copy in TCRdb shows in-frame clones only, minus some. The table records 150,000 to 200,000 clones, around 81% of them present only once. The sample taken for sequencing was PBMCs. These receptors were collected from a woman in her 30s in good health and CMV-seropositive.

The chain employs TRBV29-1 and TRBJ1-1, with D tentatively TRBD1 (6 bases). Trimming took off 4 bases at V and 7 bases at J, with 16 bases between the two ends. The germline gives CDR1 SQVTM, CDR2 ANQGSEA. The CDR3 loop spans 13 amino acids. The CDR3 region is CSVGGTLQGEAFF. For the CDR3, the DNA is TGCAGCGTTGGGGGGACCCTACAGGGTGAAGCTTTCTTT.

The chain links TRBV4-3 to TRBJ2-5; D possibly corresponds to TRBD2 (5 bases). V was trimmed by 1 base and J by 4 bases, leaving 16 bases between them. The germline gives CDR1 LGHNA, CDR2 YSLEER. The CDR3 loop spans 16 amino acids. CDR3 amino acids: CASSQALAAGGETQYF. The DNA for the CDR3 is TGCGCCAGCAGCCAAGCCCTGGCGGCAGGAGGAGAGACCCAGTACTTC.

This clone was picked up one time. J is TRBJ1-2 and V is TRBV19; perhaps TRBD1 as D (5 bases). The CDR3 is 14 amino acids. V lost 3 bases and J 4 bases, leaving 12 bases between the germline ends. Germline loops: CDR1 LNHDA, CDR2 SQIVND (reference sequence). The CDR3 loop reads CASSMQGEPYGYTF. The CDR3 DNA reads as TGTGCCAGTAGTATGCAGGGCGAACCCTATGGCTACACCTTC.

The rearrangement uses TRBV10-1 and TRBJ2-3; possibly TRBD1 for D (5 bases). Deletions cut 5 bases from V and 6 bases from J, with 18 bases between. CDR3 length: 15 amino acids. The V gene's germline CDR1 is WNHNN and CDR2 SYGVQD (reference sequence). In DNA form, the CDR3 reads TGCGCCAGCAGTAAAGGGGTCAGGGTAGAGGATACGCAGTATTTT. Amino acid sequence: CASSKGVRVEDTQYF.

The chain joins TRBV9 to TRBJ2-3, with D possibly matching TRBD2 (5 bases). V lost 1 base and J 1 base, leaving 10 bases between the germline ends. Germline V gives CDR1 SGDLS, CDR2 YYNGEE. The CDR3 consists of 15 residues. The CDR3 nucleotides read TGTGCCAGCAGCGTACGGGGTGTACGCACAGATACGCAGTATTTT. Amino acid sequence: CASSVRGVRTDTQYF.

The CDR3 protein is CASSPGTANYGYTF. Here the CDR3 DNA reads TGTGCCAGCAGCCCGGGGACAGCAAACTATGGCTACACCTTC. This rearrangement joins TRBV5-4 to TRBJ1-2; TRBD1 aligns across 7 bases. Germline trimming cut 4 bases from V and 2 bases from J; bases unmatched to any gene: 5. CDR3 length: 14 amino acids. Germline CDR1 SGHNT, CDR2 YYREEE (reference sequence).

This clone showed up just once. The chain is built from TRBV10-2 and TRBJ1-1; possible D gene TRBD1, 5 bases. Trimming took off 1 base at V and 5 bases at J, with 14 bases between the two ends. CDR1 is WSHSY, CDR2 SAAADI, per germline. The CDR3 is 15 amino acids. For the CDR3, the DNA is TGCGCCAGCAGTGAGTACCTCCAGGGCTGGACTGAAGCTTTCTTT. Protein: CASSEYLQGWTEAFF.

The chain employs TRBV6-5 and TRBJ1-2; D might be TRBD1 (5 bases). The germline gives CDR1 MNHEY, CDR2 SVGAGI. There are 12 residues in the CDR3. The ends were cut back, 5 bases at V and 8 bases at J, with 12 bases in the middle. Here the CDR3 reads CASSSSGPGYTF. CDR3 bases: TGTGCCAGCAGTAGTTCAGGGCCCGGCTACACCTTC.

This rearrangement joins TRBV5-1 to TRBJ2-7, with 8 positions matching TRBD1. J was trimmed by 5 bases and V by 4 bases; bases with no gene match: 8. Germline assignment: CDR1 SGHRS and CDR2 YFSETQ. The CDR3 runs 14 residues. CDR3 nucleotides: TGCGCCAGCAGCACGTCAGGGGGCGCGGACGAGCAGTACTTC. Its translation is CASSTSGGADEQYF.

The rearrangement uses TRBV27 and TRBJ2-1, with D maybe TRBD1 (6 bases). In germline, CDR1 is MNHEY, CDR2 SMNVEV (reference sequence). The CDR3 length is 13 residues. The V gene lost 8 bases and the J gene lost 6 bases, with 14 bases spanning the gap. The CDR3 DNA sequence: TGTGCCAGCTGGGGGCAGGTATCCAATGAGCAGTTCTTC. Translation: CASWGQVSNEQFF.

This clone occurred a few times. The chain joins TRBV7-8 to TRBJ2-5, with a tentative D call TRBD2 (5 bases). Trimming took 7 bases from V and 1 from J, leaving 10 bases between them. Germline V lookup: CDR1 SGHVS, CDR2 FQNEAQ. CDR3 length: 13 amino acids. The CDR3 sequence is CASTLRVQETQYF. CDR3 DNA sequence: TGTGCCAGCACCCTGCGGGTCCAAGAGACCCAGTACTTC. The variable domain in full, completed from reference TRBV7-8 and TRBJ2-5, reads GAGVSQSPRYKVAKRGQDVALRCDPISGHVSLFWYQQALGQGPEFLTYFQNEAQLDKSGLPSDRFFAERPEGSVSTLKIQRTQQEDSAVYLCASTLRVQETQYFGPGTRLLVL.

The chain recombines TRBV30 with TRBJ1-3; 9 bases fit TRBD1. Per germline, CDR1 GTSNPN and CDR2 SVGIG (reference sequence). The CDR3 spans 14 residues. The trim removed 3 bases at V and 5 bases at J, leaving 5 bases unmatched. The CDR3 loop reads CAWRDRGLRNTIYF. The DNA for the CDR3 is TGTGCCTGGAGAGACAGGGGGTTGCGAAACACCATATATTTT. The full variable domain, rest sourced from reference TRBV30 and TRBJ1-3, is SQTIHQWPATLVQPVGSPLSLECTVEGTSNPNLYWYRQAAGRGLQLLFYSVGIGQISSEVPQNLSASRPQDRQFILSSKKLLLSDSGFYLCAWRDRGLRNTIYFGEGSWLTVV.

This chain connects TRBV19 to TRBJ1-1; a weak D match, TRBD1 (6 bases). Trimming took 3 bases from V and 4 from J, leaving 12 bases between them. The CDR3 covers 14 residues. Looked up from germline, CDR1 is LNHDA and CDR2 is SQIVND (reference sequence). CDR3 bases: TGTGCCAGTAGTATTGAGGGGGTGGCCACTGAAGCTTTCTTT. Its translation: CASSIEGVATEAFF.

This clone came up a few times. Other DNA variants within this sample encode the same CDR3. The V and J genes are TRBV7-2 and TRBJ2-3; 9 bases map to TRBD2. Germline lookup yields CDR1 SGHTA and CDR2 FQGNSA. The length of the CDR3 is 15 residues. The V segment lost 4 bases and the J segment 3 bases; nucleotides outside the gene matches: 5. CDR3 in DNA: TGTGCCAGCAGCTCAGGGACTAGCCGGACAGATACGCAGTATTTT. It specifies CASSSGTSRTDTQYF. The variable domain in full, completed from reference TRBV7-2 and TRBJ2-3, reads GAGVSQSPSNKVTEKGKDVELRCDPISGHTALYWYRQSLGQGLEFLIYFQGNSAPDKSGLPSDRFSAERTGGSVSTLTIQRTQQEDSAVYLCASSSGTSRTDTQYFGPGTRLTVL.